The rows below give T cell receptor beta chains drawn from one sample of a study of human thymus T cells. Clones were read by immunoSEQ multiplex PCR, and TCRdb kept only the in-frame ones, dropping some. This repertoire shows roughly 120,000 clones, around 94% found once; its top ten account for around 0.025%. Source material: thymus tissue. These receptors were taken from a boy in the first two years of life with a congenital heart defect but otherwise immunologically healthy. Both conserved end residues are part of each CDR3. D genes are given only for firm matches. The listing skips clone size in some rows; elsewhere it reads once, few, many or a size class.

clone_size,d_call,j_call,v_call,cdr3_nt,cdr3_aa
-,TRBD1,TRBJ1-4,TRBV30,TGTGCCTGGAGTGTACAGCAGGGGGCGCGGGGGTCTAATGAAAAACTGTTTTTT,CAWSVQQGARGSNEKLFF
-,-,TRBJ2-5,TRBV9,TGTGCCAGCAGCGCGACAGGGCGGGGAGAGACCCAGTACTTC,CASSATGRGETQYF
-,-,TRBJ2-1,TRBV29-1,TGCAGCGTTGAAGATGGCAGGGGCGTCGGTGAGCAGTTCTTC,CSVEDGRGVGEQFF
-,-,TRBJ1-5,TRBV28,TGTGCCAGCACCTGCGGGGGTGAGCCCCAGCATTTT,CASTCGGEPQHF
-,-,TRBJ2-7,TRBV5-6,TGTGCCAGCACGACGGTTCAGGCAGGGTTTTCCGAGCAGTACTTC,CASTTVQAGFSEQYF
-,-,TRBJ2-3,TRBV27,TGTGCCAGCAGCGGAGGCCCTCCCCTGCAGGGAGTCGCAGATACGCAGTATTTT,CASSGGPPLQGVADTQYF
-,-,TRBJ2-1,TRBV6-6,TGTGCCAGCAGCGACCAGGGGTGGAAAAGCTACAATGAGCAGTTCTTC,CASSDQGWKSYNEQFF
few,-,TRBJ1-1,TRBV4-2,TGTGCCAGTAGGTATGAGGCCAGGGGCCTCCCTGAAGCTTTCTTT,CASRYEARGLPEAFF
-,-,TRBJ1-5,TRBV30,TGCGCCTGGAGTGCCCAACTCTTCGTAGGGCAGCCCCAGCATTTT,CAWSAQLFVGQPQHF
-,-,TRBJ1-5,TRBV5-1,TGCGCCAGCGCCTGGGGGTTGAATCAGCCCCAGCATTTT,CASAWGLNQPQHF
-,-,TRBJ2-3,TRBV7-2,TGTGCCAGCAGCTTAGCCAGAAACGGCACAGATACGCAGTATTTT,CASSLARNGTDTQYF
once,-,TRBJ1-3,TRBV28,TGTGCCAGCAGTGGTCAGGAAGAAGCTGGAAACACCATATATTTT,CASSGQEEAGNTIYF
-,TRBD1,TRBJ2-1,TRBV27,TGTGCCAGTCAGGAGACAGGGGCCCCGAGCTCCTACAATGAGCAGTTCTTC,CASQETGAPSSYNEQFF
-,-,TRBJ2-2,TRBV6-4,TGTGCCAGCAGAAAAAACCCCGGGACAAGGATGAACACCGGGGAGCTGTTTTTT,CASRKNPGTRMNTGELFF
-,-,TRBJ1-3,TRBV28,TGTGCCAGCAGTACAGGGCCCTCTGGAAACACCATATATTTT,CASSTGPSGNTIYF
once,-,TRBJ2-3,TRBV29-1,TGCAGCGTTGTGAATAGTCCGTTCACAGATACGCAGTATTTT,CSVVNSPFTDTQYF
-,TRBD2,TRBJ2-5,TRBV10-2,TGCGCCAGCAGTGATCTAGCGGGGAAACAAGAGACCCAGTACTTC,CASSDLAGKQETQYF
-,-,TRBJ1-5,TRBV6-1,TGTGCCAGCAGTGAAGCAGGGGGTCGGTATCAGCCCCAGCATTTT,CASSEAGGRYQPQHF
-,-,TRBJ1-6,TRBV15,TGTGCCACCAGCCAGGGTAGGAATAATTCACCCCTCCACTTT,CATSQGRNNSPLHF
-,-,TRBJ1-1,TRBV9,TGTGCCAGCAGCGTTGGACCCCTGGGGCTGGGCGGTCGCGGGGCTTTCTTT,CASSVGPLGLGGRGAFF
-,-,TRBJ2-5,TRBV6-1,TGTGCCAGCAGTGAAGATCACCGGGAGCAGGGGTCAGAGACCCAGTACTTC,CASSEDHREQGSETQYF
once,-,TRBJ1-2,TRBV28,TGTGCCAGCAGTCCCCTAAGAGGCGCAAACTATGGCTACACCTTC,CASSPLRGANYGYTF
-,-,TRBJ1-5,TRBV4-1,TGCGCCAGCAGCCAAGGGGTCCGCAATCAGCCCCAGCATTTT,CASSQGVRNQPQHF
-,-,TRBJ1-2,TRBV9,TGTGCCAGCAGCGTAGGAGAAGAATGGGGAGGCTATGGCTACACCTTC,CASSVGEEWGGYGYTF
once,-,TRBJ2-7,TRBV7-8,TGTGCCAGCAGCCTCGCTCCGGGGTCCCCGACCTACGAGCAGTACTTC,CASSLAPGSPTYEQYF
-,TRBD2,TRBJ2-5,TRBV30,TGTGCCTGGAGTGTGGGACTAGCGGGGGAGACCCAGTACTTC,CAWSVGLAGETQYF
-,TRBD2,TRBJ2-1,TRBV4-3,TGCGCCAGCAGCCGTGACGGGACTACCTACAACAGTGAGCAGTTCTTC,CASSRDGTTYNSEQFF
once,-,TRBJ2-1,TRBV30,TGTGCCTGGAGCGGTTATGGGCGGACAGCCAATGAGCAGTTCTTC,CAWSGYGRTANEQFF
-,TRBD2,TRBJ2-7,TRBV7-8,TGTGCCAGCAGCTTAGCCCCTAGCGGGGGGGCCTACGAGCAGTACTTC,CASSLAPSGGAYEQYF
-,TRBD1,TRBJ1-5,TRBV19,TGTGCCAGTAGTATCGGGACCGGGACAGGGGAACAGCCCCAGCATTTT,CASSIGTGTGEQPQHF
-,-,TRBJ1-6,TRBV5-8,TGTGCCAGCAGCTCTTGGGGTGACAGACTGAATTCACCCCTCCACTTT,CASSSWGDRLNSPLHF
-,-,TRBJ1-6,TRBV30,TGTGCCTGGAGTGTAAGCGGTGGGCAGGGGAGTAATTCACCCCTCCACTTT,CAWSVSGGQGSNSPLHF
-,TRBD2,TRBJ2-7,TRBV6-1,TGTGCCAGCAGCCGGGGGGTGGGGCACGAGCAGTACTTC,CASSRGVGHEQYF
-,-,TRBJ2-1,TRBV4-3,TGCGCCAGCAGCCAAGATCCACTCCTCTACAATGAGCAGTTCTTC,CASSQDPLLYNEQFF
-,TRBD2,TRBJ2-2,TRBV14,TGTGCCAGCAGCCCTATAAGACGGACTAGGAGCACCGGGGAGCTGTTTTTT,CASSPIRRTRSTGELFF
-,-,TRBJ2-3,TRBV4-3,TGCGCCAGCAGCCAACTTCAATGGGAGGGCACAGATACGCAGTATTTT,CASSQLQWEGTDTQYF
-,-,TRBJ2-7,TRBV4-1,TGCGCCAGCAGCCAAGAATCGGGCGGGGCGGGATACGAGCAGTACTTC,CASSQESGGAGYEQYF
-,TRBD1,TRBJ1-1,TRBV9,TGTGCCAGCAGCGTAGTCGATGAGGGGGCCGGCACTGAAGCTTTCTTT,CASSVVDEGAGTEAFF
-,-,TRBJ1-1,TRBV2,TGTGCCAGCAATATAGCGGGACGAAACACTGAAGCTTTCTTT,CASNIAGRNTEAFF
-,-,TRBJ1-1,TRBV28,TGTGCCAGCAGTTTAGAGGGGGGCCGGAACACTGAAGCTTTCTTT,CASSLEGGRNTEAFF
-,-,TRBJ2-2,TRBV7-2,TGTGCCAGCAGCTTAGCGCCCAGGGGCGCGGACACCGGGGAGCTGTTTTTT,CASSLAPRGADTGELFF
-,-,TRBJ2-3,TRBV29-1,TGCAGCGTTGAAGAGAATGCAGATACGCAGTATTTT,CSVEENADTQYF
-,TRBD1,TRBJ1-1,TRBV11-2,TGTGCCAGCAGCCGACTTGGACAGGAGAACACTGAAGCTTTCTTT,CASSRLGQENTEAFF
-,-,TRBJ1-2,TRBV5-4,TGTGCCAGCAGCCCCACGGGTCAGGGCTTTAACTATGGCTACACCTTC,CASSPTGQGFNYGYTF
-,-,TRBJ2-7,TRBV4-1,TGCGCCAGCAGCCAACGTCAACAGGGCCGGGAGCAGTACTTC,CASSQRQQGREQYF
-,-,TRBJ1-6,TRBV5-3,TGTGCCAGAAGCTTGGACACGTGCTATTTCTCCTATAATTCACCCCTCCACTTT,CARSLDTCYFSYNSPLHF
-,-,TRBJ1-5,TRBV6-5,TGTGCCAGCAGTTCCGGACTTTCTAGCAATCAGCCCCAGCATTTT,CASSSGLSSNQPQHF
-,TRBD2,TRBJ2-3,TRBV6-1,TGTGCCAGCAGTGAAGGTCTAGCGGGGTACACAGATACGCAGTATTTT,CASSEGLAGYTDTQYF
-,-,TRBJ1-4,TRBV20-1,TGCAGTGCTAGGGCCGGAAAACTGTTTTTT,CSARAGKLFF
-,-,TRBJ1-2,TRBV6-1,TGTGCCAGCAGTGAAATGAGGCAAGGGGTCGGCTATGGCTACACCTTC,CASSEMRQGVGYGYTF
-,TRBD1,TRBJ2-2,TRBV23-1,TGCGCCAGCAGTCCAGGGACAGCGAACACCGGGGAGCTGTTTTTT,CASSPGTANTGELFF
few,-,TRBJ1-1,TRBV10-1,TGCGCCAGCAGTGAAGGAAGGGAAGCTTTCTTT,CASSEGREAFF
-,-,TRBJ2-5,TRBV5-6,TGTGCCAGCAGCTTGGGAGGGGTAGGGGAGACCCAGTACTTC,CASSLGGVGETQYF
-,TRBD1,TRBJ1-1,TRBV14,TGTGCCAGCAGCCAAAGGGACAGAAGGAACACTGAAGCTTTCTTT,CASSQRDRRNTEAFF
-,-,TRBJ1-3,TRBV7-6,TGTGCCAGCAGCCGAAGCGTGCGAAACACCATATATTTT,CASSRSVRNTIYF
once,TRBD2,TRBJ2-7,TRBV6-5,TGTGCCAGCAGTTTGAACGGGGGGGCCTACGAGCAGTACTTC,CASSLNGGAYEQYF